Listed below are T cell receptor beta chains from one sample, sequenced in a study of T cell responses to AZD1222 COVID-19 vaccine. Sequencing used immunoSEQ multiplex PCR; TCRdb keeps in-frame clones, though not all of them. The sample shows 150,000 to 200,000 clones, nearly 95% of them seen only once. The material was peripheral blood, obtained on day 0 of AZD1222 vaccination. These receptors were obtained from an adult in good health. CDR3s include the opening cysteine and the closing phenylalanine or tryptophan. The D gene is left open where the match is weak. Clone sizes are given selectively: once, few, many, or a class where the clone is expanded.

D	size	V	J	CDR3	DNA
NA	NA	TRBV5-4	TRBJ1-2	CASSLQGTLGGYTF	TGTGCCAGCAGCTTGCAAGGGACCTTAGGAGGCTACACCTTC
NA	NA	TRBV2	TRBJ2-2	CASTPRWVNTGELFF	TGTGCCAGCACCCCTCGGTGGGTGAACACCGGGGAGCTGTTTTTT
TRBD1	once	TRBV5-6	TRBJ2-2	CASSRTGRTTGELFF	TGTGCCAGCAGCCGGACAGGGAGAACAACCGGGGAGCTGTTTTTT
NA	NA	TRBV19	TRBJ1-5	CASSIGGQPQHF	TGTGCCAGTAGTATAGGAGGGCAGCCCCAGCATTTT
NA	once	TRBV3-1/TRBV3-2	TRBJ1-6	CASSQVGINSPLHF	TGTGCCAGCAGCCAAGTGGGAATCAATTCACCCCTCCACTTT
NA	once	TRBV19	TRBJ2-2	CASSTTLYTGELFF	TGTGCCAGTAGTACGACTCTTTACACCGGGGAGCTGTTTTTT
NA	once	TRBV28	TRBJ2-7	CASSPRDSAYEQYF	TGTGCCAGCAGTCCCCGGGACTCCGCCTACGAGCAGTACTTC
NA	NA	TRBV9	TRBJ1-2	CASSSDGTYGYTF	TGTGCCAGCAGCTCGGACGGGACCTATGGCTACACCTTC
TRBD2	NA	TRBV5-1	TRBJ2-2	CATKGLAENTGELFF	TGCGCCACCAAGGGACTAGCGGAGAACACCGGGGAGCTGTTTTTT
TRBD1	NA	TRBV25-1	TRBJ1-2	CASSVTGGYGYTF	TGTGCCAGCAGTGTAACAGGGGGCTATGGCTACACCTTC
NA	few	TRBV5-1	TRBJ1-1	CASSLVGTEAFF	TGCGCCAGCAGCTTGGTCGGCACTGAAGCTTTCTTT
NA	medium-sized	TRBV6-6	TRBJ1-2	CASNAQGYGYTF	TGTGCCAGCAACGCTCAAGGGTATGGCTACACCTTC
NA	NA	TRBV28	TRBJ1-3	CASRQGGSGNTIYF	TGTGCCAGCAGACAAGGGGGCTCTGGAAACACCATATATTTT
TRBD2	few	TRBV4-1	TRBJ2-3	CASSQGRTRAGGRDTQYF	TGCGCCAGCAGCCAAGGTCGTACTCGCGCGGGAGGGCGAGATACGCAGTATTTT
NA	NA	TRBV18	TRBJ2-7	CASSTIGYEQYF	TGTGCCAGCTCAACGATTGGGTACGAGCAGTACTTC
NA	NA	TRBV11-2	TRBJ2-3	CASSLNSGDGTDTQYF	TGTGCCAGCAGCTTAAACTCAGGGGACGGCACAGATACGCAGTATTTT
NA	NA	TRBV5-1	TRBJ2-7	CASSLLAGTASEQYF	TGCGCCAGCAGCTTGTTGGCGGGAACGGCCTCCGAGCAGTACTTC
NA	NA	TRBV4-3	TRBJ2-3	CASSQALAGGTDTQYF	TGCGCCAGCAGCCAAGCCTTGGCAGGGGGGACAGATACGCAGTATTTT
NA	once	TRBV5-6	TRBJ1-1	CASSLAAVEAFF	TGTGCCAGCAGCTTGGCGGCAGTTGAAGCTTTCTTT
NA	NA	TRBV3-1/TRBV3-2	TRBJ1-3	CASSPGDFSGNTIYF	TGTGCCAGCAGCCCTGGGGATTTCTCTGGAAACACCATATATTTT
TRBD2	NA	TRBV5-4	TRBJ2-1	CASSLSASGGYEQFF	TGTGCCAGCAGCTTGAGTGCTAGCGGGGGTTATGAGCAGTTCTTC
TRBD1	NA	TRBV10-2	TRBJ1-5	CASSGGQGEYQPQHF	TGCGCCAGCAGTGGGGGACAGGGGGAGTATCAGCCCCAGCATTTT
TRBD1	NA	TRBV30	TRBJ1-1	CAWSVSGTGEAFF	TGTGCCTGGAGTGTATCTGGGACAGGGGAAGCTTTCTTT
NA	once	TRBV5-1	TRBJ1-4	CASSLVESLDEKLFF	TGCGCCAGCAGCTTGGTCGAATCCCTTGATGAAAAACTGTTTTTT
NA	once	TRBV5-8	TRBJ2-1	CASSLVQPNEQFF	TGTGCCAGCAGCTTGGTTCAGCCCAATGAGCAGTTCTTC
NA	NA	TRBV10-3	TRBJ1-5	CAIRDSGNQPQHF	TGTGCCATCAGAGACAGTGGCAATCAGCCCCAGCATTTT
NA	NA	TRBV11-2	TRBJ2-1	CASSLGLGGNEQFF	TGTGCCAGCAGCTTAGGGCTCGGGGGCAATGAGCAGTTCTTC
TRBD1	once	TRBV5-1	TRBJ2-2	CASSWPGQGNTGELFF	TGCGCCAGCAGCTGGCCGGGACAGGGCAACACCGGGGAGCTGTTTTTT
NA	NA	TRBV6-5	TRBJ1-3	CASRPEVGRGNTIYF	TGTGCCAGCAGGCCTGAAGTAGGTAGGGGAAACACCATATATTTT
NA	NA	TRBV7-8	TRBJ1-2	CASSLVPGYGYTF	TGTGCCAGCAGCTTAGTCCCCGGCTATGGCTACACCTTC
NA	NA	TRBV11-2	TRBJ1-4	CASSLAASEELFF	TGTGCCAGCAGCTTAGCGGCCAGCGAGGAACTGTTTTTT